These 6 T cell receptor beta chains were sequenced from one sample in a study of identical twins. Each CDR3 protein is one row after TCRdb ran MiXCR on the 5' RACE reads. Of 650,000 to 750,000 distinct CDR3 sequences listed, 21% are singletons. In addition, the sample was reused for a study of T cells expressing NK-cell markers.

Sequencing used PBMCs. These receptor sequences come from a woman under 30 in good health.

This clonotype was seen a few times. The V call is TRBV7-9, the J call TRBJ1-3; D ambiguous. V lost 3 bases and J 2 bases, leaving 11 bases between the germline ends. The germline gives CDR1 SEHNR, CDR2 FQNEAQ (reference sequence). CDR3 length: 15 amino acids. This CDR3 reads CASSLEEQAGNTIYF. The CDR3 DNA sequence: TGTGCCAGCAGCTTGGAGGAGCAGGCTGGAAACACCATATATTTT.

This chain links TRBV5-1 with TRBJ2-3; unclear D gene. Germline V gives CDR1 SGHRS, CDR2 YFSETQ. This CDR3 is built from 14 residues. V gave up 5 bases and J gave up 6 bases, with 16 bases separating them. The CDR3 nucleotides are TGCGCCAGCAGAAGGTTTCTAGTCCCGGATACGCAGTATTTT. This sequence encodes CASRRFLVPDTQYF.

This clonotype was observed a few times. The CDR3 sequence is CASRATGFLYEQYF. The DNA of the CDR3 is TGTGCCAGCAGGGCGACAGGGTTCCTCTACGAGCAGTACTTC. The genes are TRBV27 and TRBJ2-7; 7 bases map to TRBD1. The junction had 8 bases not matched to a gene; V was cut back by 6 bases and J by 3 bases. The CDR3 is 14 amino acids. Germline V gene data show CDR1 as MNHEY and CDR2 as SMNVEV (reference sequence).

This chain joins TRBV7-9 and TRBJ2-2; no reliable D call. The CDR3 is 11 amino acids. The germline V gene encodes CDR1 SEHNR and CDR2 FQNEAQ (reference sequence). Deletions cut 0 bases from V and 16 bases from J, with 9 bases between. This chain's CDR3 is CASSLAGVGFF. CDR3 DNA: TGTGCCAGCAGCTTAGCCGGAGTGGGGTTTTTT. Drawing the rest from reference TRBV7-9 and TRBJ2-2, the complete variable domain is DTGVSQNPRHKITKRGQNVTFRCDPISEHNRLYWYRQTLGQGPEFLTYFQNEAQLEKSRLLSDRFSAERPKGSFSTLEIQRTEQGDSAMYLCASSLAGVGFFGEGSRLTVL.

Only a few counts were recorded for this clonotype. The chain combines TRBV6-1 with TRBJ1-5; D is ambiguous. This CDR3 has 15 residues. Germline V gives CDR1 MNHNS, CDR2 SASEGT. V was clipped by 7 bases and J by 2 bases, with 15 bases between them. The CDR3 DNA sequence: TGTGCCAGCAAGGTACGCCCCGCAGGCAATCAGCCCCAGCATTTT. It codes for CASKVRPAGNQPQHF.

The chain carries TRBV20-1 and TRBJ2-7; the match to TRBD2 covers 7 bases. CDR1 DFQATT and CDR2 SNEGSKA come from the germline V gene (reference sequence). The CDR3 loop spans 15 amino acids. V lost 3 bases to trimming and J lost 1 base; unmatched junction nucleotides: 9. CDR3: CSAREKREVSYEQYF. The DNA for the CDR3 is TGCAGTGCTAGGGAAAAACGGGAGGTGTCCTACGAGCAGTACTTC.